These T cell receptor beta chains were read from a single sample in a study of T cell repertoires in cytomegalovirus infection. No antigen is known for these receptors. Each CDR3 protein is one row after TCRdb ran MiXCR on the reads. Among 650,000 to 850,000 distinct CDR3 sequences, 29% were seen once, and the ten largest hold roughly 13%. Material: cultured CD8+ T cells from PBMCs, obtained from culture after CMV antigen stimulation. The receptor set was obtained from a human donor in good health (CMV status not recorded). Some clones in this sample may be carry-over from other donors' samples. The CDR3 runs from the conserved cysteine through the conserved F or W. The order of the fields is clone size, D gene, V gene, J gene, CDR3 DNA, CDR3 protein. D genes are given only for firm matches. Size values are once, few and many counts, or a class for expanded clones, and some rows have none.

clone size: few
D gene: TRBD1
V gene: TRBV6-5
J gene: TRBJ2-1
CDR3 DNA: TGTGCCAGCACCCTTACCCCAGGGGGCTCGGGAATAAATGAGCAGTTCTTC
CDR3 protein: CASTLTPGGSGINEQFF

clone size: many
D gene: TRBD2
V gene: TRBV4-1
J gene: TRBJ2-1
CDR3 DNA: TGCGCCAGCAGCCAAGGGAGACTAGCGGGGGGGTGGAATGAGCAGTTCTTC
CDR3 protein: CASSQGRLAGGWNEQFF

clone size: -
D gene: -
V gene: TRBV5-3
J gene: TRBJ2-1
CDR3 DNA: TGTGCCAGCAGCTACACCGGGACTGACAATGAGCAGTTCTTC
CDR3 protein: CASSYTGTDNEQFF

clone size: -
D gene: TRBD1
V gene: TRBV28
J gene: TRBJ1-3
CDR3 DNA: TGTGCCAGCAGTTTAGGGATGACAGGGGGAGTTGGAAACACCATATATTTT
CDR3 protein: CASSLGMTGGVGNTIYF

clone size: -
D gene: -
V gene: TRBV28
J gene: TRBJ2-3
CDR3 DNA: TGTGCCAGCAGCTCTGGGGGCACCGAACCAGATACGCAGTATTTT
CDR3 protein: CASSSGGTEPDTQYF

clone size: -
D gene: TRBD2
V gene: TRBV5-1
J gene: TRBJ2-1
CDR3 DNA: TGCGCCAGCAGCTCGGGACTAGCGGGGCCAGGCCAGTTCTTC
CDR3 protein: CASSSGLAGPGQFF

clone size: -
D gene: -
V gene: TRBV5-5
J gene: TRBJ1-1
CDR3 DNA: TGTGCCAGCAGCTTGGGAATCTACGGCACTGAAGCTTTCTTT
CDR3 protein: CASSLGIYGTEAFF

clone size: -
D gene: -
V gene: TRBV7-4
J gene: TRBJ1-1
CDR3 DNA: TGTGCCAGCAGGGCTCCGGGGTACACTGAAGCTTTCTTT
CDR3 protein: CASRAPGYTEAFF

clone size: -
D gene: TRBD1
V gene: TRBV5-8
J gene: TRBJ2-3
CDR3 DNA: TGTGCCAGCAGCTTCTCGTCGGGGACAGGCACAGATACGCAGTATTTT
CDR3 protein: CASSFSSGTGTDTQYF

clone size: -
D gene: -
V gene: TRBV4-1
J gene: TRBJ2-3
CDR3 DNA: TGTGCCAGCAGCCAAGATGCCAGGGCCTCCACAGATACGCAGTATTTT
CDR3 protein: CASSQDARASTDTQYF

clone size: -
D gene: -
V gene: TRBV5-4
J gene: TRBJ2-2
CDR3 DNA: TGTGCCACCGGCGTGGGGGGGAACACCGGGGAGCTGTTTTTT
CDR3 protein: CATGVGGNTGELFF

clone size: once
D gene: -
V gene: TRBV29-1
J gene: TRBJ2-1
CDR3 DNA: TGCAGCGTTGAAGGAAGGGTTTACAATGAGCAGTTCTTC
CDR3 protein: CSVEGRVYNEQFF

clone size: few
D gene: TRBD2
V gene: TRBV6-2/TRBV6-3
J gene: TRBJ2-3
CDR3 DNA: TGTGCCAGCGGTCTAGCGGGACCCACAGATACGCAGTATTTT
CDR3 protein: CASGLAGPTDTQYF

clone size: -
D gene: -
V gene: TRBV5-5
J gene: TRBJ2-3
CDR3 DNA: TGTGCCACCCTCGAGGCACCTAGCACAGATACGCAGTATTTT
CDR3 protein: CATLEAPSTDTQYF

clone size: many
D gene: -
V gene: TRBV7-6
J gene: TRBJ2-7
CDR3 DNA: TGTGCCAGCAGCTTAACAACAGAGCACTACGAGCAGTACTTC
CDR3 protein: CASSLTTEHYEQYF

clone size: -
D gene: TRBD2
V gene: TRBV27
J gene: TRBJ2-5
CDR3 DNA: TGTGCCAGCAGTTACATAGCGGGGGGGCCCCAAGAGACCCAGTACTTC
CDR3 protein: CASSYIAGGPQETQYF

clone size: -
D gene: -
V gene: TRBV27
J gene: TRBJ2-7
CDR3 DNA: TGTGCCAGCAGTTCCCCGGACGGACGCTACGAGCAGTACTTC
CDR3 protein: CASSSPDGRYEQYF

clone size: few
D gene: -
V gene: TRBV7-6
J gene: TRBJ2-5
CDR3 DNA: TGTGCCAGCAACCCCTGGACAGTCCAAGAGACCCAGTACTTC
CDR3 protein: CASNPWTVQETQYF

clone size: -
D gene: -
V gene: TRBV2
J gene: TRBJ2-7
CDR3 DNA: TGTGCCACCCTATTAAGGGGACGATCGTACGAGCAGTACTTC
CDR3 protein: CATLLRGRSYEQYF

clone size: few
D gene: TRBD1
V gene: TRBV19
J gene: TRBJ1-5
CDR3 DNA: TGTGCCAGTAGTATGGGACAGGGAGATCAGCCCCAGCATTTT
CDR3 protein: CASSMGQGDQPQHF

clone size: many
D gene: -
V gene: TRBV7-8
J gene: TRBJ1-5
CDR3 DNA: TGTGCCAGCAGCTTAGTTATCAGCAATCAGCCCCAGCATTTT
CDR3 protein: CASSLVISNQPQHF

clone size: -
D gene: -
V gene: TRBV10-1
J gene: TRBJ2-2
CDR3 DNA: TGCGCCAGCAGTGAGTCCAAGGTGTCCGGGGAGCTGTTTTTT
CDR3 protein: CASSESKVSGELFF